Listed below are T cell receptor beta chains from one sample, sequenced in a study of CD8 T cells in ankylosing spondylitis. One entry per CDR3 protein, called by TCRdb with MiXCR from the 5' RACE reads. This table has 350,000 to 400,000 distinct CDR3 sequences, roughly 20% appearing once. The source material was blood, either unsorted or a sorted T cell fraction (not recorded which). The receptor set was obtained from a male donor with ankylosing spondylitis or in good health (not recorded which). The CDR3 runs from the conserved cysteine through the conserved F or W. D genes are given only for firm matches. Not every row has a clone size; where given, it reads once, few, many or a size class.

>few|.|TRBV9|TRBJ1-2
CASSVAGAGGYTF
TGTGCCAGCAGCGTAGCGGGGGCGGGTGGCTACACCTTC
>.|TRBD2|TRBV6-5|TRBJ2-7
CASSYSGGLNSYEQYF
TGTGCCAGCAGTTACTCCGGGGGACTAAACTCCTACGAGCAGTACTTC
>.|.|TRBV7-8|TRBJ2-7
CASSLFAGALEQYF
TGTGCCAGCAGCTTGTTTGCAGGGGCCCTCGAGCAGTACTTC
>few|.|TRBV6-5|TRBJ2-5
CASSHSRGSETQYF
TGTGCCAGCAGTCACTCGAGAGGGTCGGAGACCCAGTACTTC
>.|.|TRBV7-9|TRBJ1-5
CASSLGPAGQPQHF
TGTGCCAGCAGCTTAGGGCCGGCGGGTCAGCCCCAGCATTTT
>.|TRBD2|TRBV2|TRBJ2-5
CASSAGGGLGETQYF
TGTGCCAGCAGCGCCGGGGGGGGGTTGGGGGAGACCCAGTACTTC
>.|.|TRBV4-1|TRBJ2-6
CASSSGDTSSGANVLTF
TGCGCCAGCAGCTCGGGGGACACGAGCTCTGGGGCCAACGTCCTGACTTTC
>few|TRBD1|TRBV15|TRBJ2-7
CATSRGQGETYEQYF
TGTGCCACCAGCAGGGGACAGGGGGAAACCTACGAGCAGTACTTC
>.|TRBD1|TRBV29-1|TRBJ2-7
CSVDGGTGSYEQYF
TGCAGCGTTGATGGGGGGACAGGCTCCTACGAGCAGTACTTC
>few|TRBD2|TRBV15|TRBJ2-5
CATREGLAKETQYF
TGTGCCACCAGAGAAGGACTAGCGAAAGAGACCCAGTACTTC
>few|TRBD2|TRBV6-1|TRBJ2-1
CASTAGGFGEHNEQFF
TGTGCCAGCACCGCGGGGGGTTTCGGGGAACACAATGAGCAGTTCTTC
>.|.|TRBV5-6|TRBJ2-7
CASSVIDYEQYF
TGTGCCAGCAGCGTAATTGACTACGAGCAGTACTTC
>few|.|TRBV4-1|TRBJ2-7
CASSQDDLLAYEQYF
TGCGCCAGCAGCCAAGATGATCTTTTAGCCTACGAGCAGTACTTC
>.|.|TRBV11-2|TRBJ2-1
CASRGAGYNEQFF
TGTGCCAGCCGCGGGGCAGGGTACAATGAGCAGTTCTTC
>few|.|TRBV12-3/TRBV12-4|TRBJ2-1
CASNIGVREQFF
TGTGCCAGCAACATCGGCGTGAGAGAGCAGTTCTTC
>few|TRBD2|TRBV4-2|TRBJ2-7
CASSQGPSGGPLYEQYF
TGTGCCAGCAGCCAGGGACCTAGCGGGGGACCCCTCTACGAGCAGTACTTC
>.|TRBD1|TRBV11-2|TRBJ2-2
CASSLDPLRQGLTGELFF
TGTGCCAGCAGCTTAGATCCCCTAAGACAGGGGTTAACCGGGGAGCTGTTTTTT
>few|TRBD1|TRBV20-1|TRBJ2-7
CSASPNDRGLYEQYF
TGCAGTGCTAGCCCCAACGACAGGGGGCTCTACGAGCAGTACTTC
>.|.|TRBV11-2|TRBJ1-5
CASRRGYNQPQHF
TGTGCCAGCCGTCGGGGTTACAATCAGCCCCAGCATTTT
>.|TRBD1|TRBV12-3/TRBV12-4|TRBJ2-2
CASSWDRGRRRELFF
TGTGCCAGCAGTTGGGACAGGGGACGACGGCGGGAGCTGTTTTTT
>.|.|TRBV4-1|TRBJ2-3
CASSPREWATDTQYF
TGCGCCAGCAGCCCCAGGGAGTGGGCCACAGATACGCAGTATTTT
>.|.|TRBV21-1|TRBJ2-4
CASRTRDEGNIQYF
TGTGCCAGCCGAACCCGGGACGAGGGGAACATTCAGTACTTC
>.|TRBD1|TRBV3-1|TRBJ1-6
CASSQPGGNSPLHF
TGTGCCAGCAGCCAACCAGGGGGTAATTCACCCCTCCACTTT
>few|.|TRBV28|TRBJ2-3
CASSFIGGTSTDTQYF
TGTGCCAGCAGTTTCATCGGGGGAACTAGCACAGATACGCAGTATTTT
>few|.|TRBV9|TRBJ2-7
CASSVGVGTLSHEQYF
TGTGCCAGCAGCGTAGGGGTCGGGACCCTGAGCCACGAGCAGTACTTC